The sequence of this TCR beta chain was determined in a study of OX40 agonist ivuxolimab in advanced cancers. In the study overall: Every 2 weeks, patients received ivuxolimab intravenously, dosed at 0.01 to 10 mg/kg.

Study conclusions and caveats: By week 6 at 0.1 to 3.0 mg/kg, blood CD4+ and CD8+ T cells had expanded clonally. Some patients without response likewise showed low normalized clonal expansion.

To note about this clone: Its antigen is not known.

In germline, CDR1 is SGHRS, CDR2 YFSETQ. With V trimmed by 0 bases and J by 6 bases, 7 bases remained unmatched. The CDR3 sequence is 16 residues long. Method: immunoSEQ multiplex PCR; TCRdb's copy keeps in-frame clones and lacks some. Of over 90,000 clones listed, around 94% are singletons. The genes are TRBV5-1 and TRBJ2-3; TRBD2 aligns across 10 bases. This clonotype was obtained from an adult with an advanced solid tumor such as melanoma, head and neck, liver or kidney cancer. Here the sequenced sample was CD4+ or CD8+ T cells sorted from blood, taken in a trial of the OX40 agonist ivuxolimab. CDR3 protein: CASSLGTSGTPDTQYF. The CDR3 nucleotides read TGCGCCAGCAGCTTGGGGACTAGCGGCACGCCGGATACGCAGTATTTT.